Presented here are 4 T cell receptor beta chains from one specimen sequenced in a study of T cells after yellow fever vaccination. In TCRdb, the 5' RACE reads were re-called with MiXCR into one record per CDR3 protein. In the table there are some 300,000 distinct CDR3 sequences, approximately 10% of which are singletons. Sequencing used CD4+ T cells sorted from PBMCs, obtained 5 days after the yellow fever booster vaccination. The receptor set was obtained from a man younger than 30 who received the YFV17D yellow fever vaccine.

The chain has TRBV28 and TRBJ2-6; the D is unclear. The germline CDR1 and CDR2 sequences are MDHEN and SYDVKM. Trimming took 3 bases from V and 1 from J, leaving 10 bases between them. The CDR3 contains 16 residues. For the CDR3, the DNA is TGTGCCAGCAGTTTCCGTTCCGATTCTGGGGCCAACGTCCTGACTTTC. Amino acids: CASSFRSDSGANVLTF.

This chain uses TRBV19 with TRBJ2-7; D uncertain. The CDR3 is made up of 14 amino acids. From germline, CDR1 is LNHDA and CDR2 SQIVND (reference sequence). Between the trimmed V and J ends, which lost 2 bases and 2 bases, there was a span of 10 bases. CDR3 sequence reads: CASSIMSGTYEQYF. CDR3 DNA: TGTGCCAGTAGTATAATGTCCGGAACCTACGAGCAGTACTTC.

This clonotype was seen more than once but under ten times. This chain uses TRBV3-1 with TRBJ1-4, with D unresolved. This CDR3 is 13 amino acids long. Germline CDR1 and CDR2: LGHDT and YNNKEL (reference sequence). V was clipped by 6 bases and J by 7 bases, with 12 bases between them. The CDR3 sequence is CASRSSGGEKLFF. The CDR3 nucleotides are TGTGCCAGCAGGAGTTCCGGTGGTGAAAAACTGTTTTTT.

In this sample, this clonotype turned up a few times. CDR3 coding DNA: TGCGCCAGCAGCCAAGATGGCCGCGGGGAGGAAGCTTTCTTT. Translation gives CASSQDGRGEEAFF. V gene TRBV4-3 combines with J gene TRBJ1-1; no clear D gene. In germline, CDR1 is LGHNA, CDR2 YSLEER. The V end was cut by 0 bases, the J end by 8 bases, with 13 bases between. The CDR3 has 14 amino acids.